This T cell receptor (beta chain) was profiled in a study of blood T cell repertoires in COVID-19. Study as a whole: Material from acute and convalescent COVID-19 was sourced from the United States, Italy and Spain. The analysed material was cDNA or gDNA that came from T cells, B-cell-depleted T cells, or PBMCs.

In the study's own analysis: Quantification of nucleated cells was approximated via reference gene primer amplification. Assay: immunoSEQ multiplex PCR; the TCRdb copy retains only in-frame clones and omits some. V, J and clone size reflect that table, while D and trimming were determined from the DNA. The data contain roughly 49,000 clones, around 86% of them singletons. The CDR3 is 15 amino acids. The chain has TRBV21-1 and TRBJ1-5; TRBD1 is the table's D call and was not checked against the DNA. TRBV21-1 is given as a pseudogene. The receptor comes from a man aged 45-65 years with active COVID-19. The specimen was peripheral blood. CDR3 in DNA: TGTGCCAGCAGCAAAGGAGACAGGGACAATCAGCCCCAGCATTTT. It is translated as CASSKGDRDNQPQHF.